The rows below give T cell receptor beta chains drawn from one sample of a study of control samples from healthy donors and cancer patients. TCRdb's copy holds only in-frame clones and misses some; the assay was immunoSEQ multiplex PCR. The data show 210,000 or so clones, with around 93% seen just once and 1.5% to 2% held by the top ten. The sample was blood. The receptor set was obtained from a young man in good health. Both conserved end residues are part of each CDR3. The order of the fields is D gene, clone size, CDR3 length, V gene, J gene, CDR3 protein, CDR3 DNA. D genes are given only for firm matches. Rows may omit the clone size; those that give it use once, few, many or a size class.

-,-,12,TRBV20-1,TRBJ1-2,CSASFRAYGYTF,TGCAGTGCTAGTTTCCGAGCCTATGGCTACACCTTC
TRBD2,-,16,TRBV13,TRBJ2-1,CASSLGAGLGRNEQFF,TGTGCCAGCAGCTTAGGTGCGGGACTAGGGAGGAATGAGCAGTTCTTC
TRBD1,-,14,TRBV7-2,TRBJ1-1,CASSLRQGNTEAFF,TGTGCCAGCAGCCTAAGACAGGGGAACACTGAAGCTTTCTTT
-,-,13,TRBV19,TRBJ1-6,CASSWGNNSPLHF,TGTGCCAGTAGTTGGGGGAACAATTCACCCCTCCACTTT
-,-,14,TRBV29-1,TRBJ2-4,CSVGFSSAKNIQYF,TGCAGCGTTGGCTTTAGCAGCGCCAAAAACATTCAGTACTTC
-,-,12,TRBV7-9,TRBJ2-7,CASSHGGHEQYF,TGTGCCAGCAGCCACGGGGGGCACGAGCAGTACTTC
-,-,14,TRBV9,TRBJ2-3,CASSEDPSTDTQYF,TGTGCCAGCAGCGAGGACCCTAGCACAGATACGCAGTATTTT
-,-,12,TRBV19,TRBJ1-4,CASSINSEKLFF,TGTGCCAGTAGTATAAATTCTGAAAAACTGTTTTTT
TRBD1,-,15,TRBV5-6,TRBJ2-3,CASTRGRGGVDTQYF,TGTGCCAGCACCAGGGGGCGGGGTGGAGTAGATACGCAGTATTTT
-,-,15,TRBV30,TRBJ2-3,CAWGPTTLRTDTQYF,TGTGCCTGGGGTCCGACTACCTTACGCACAGATACGCAGTATTTT
TRBD1,-,16,TRBV19,TRBJ2-5,CASSMLRDREVLTQYF,TGTGCCAGTAGTATGCTCCGGGACAGGGAAGTGTTAACCCAGTACTTC
-,-,14,TRBV7-3,TRBJ2-3,CASSSHPSTDTQYF,TGTGCCAGCAGCTCCCATCCTAGCACAGATACGCAGTATTTT
TRBD1,-,14,TRBV6-5,TRBJ2-7,CASTEGTGTYEQYF,TGTGCCAGCACCGAAGGGACAGGAACCTACGAGCAGTACTTC
TRBD2,-,17,TRBV28,TRBJ2-1,CASSLQRGVPGYNEQFF,TGTGCCAGCAGTTTGCAGCGGGGGGTCCCCGGGTACAATGAGCAGTTCTTC
-,-,13,TRBV4-1,TRBJ2-2,CASSLENTGELFF,TGCGCCAGCAGCTTAGAAAACACCGGGGAGCTGTTTTTT
-,-,14,TRBV7-9,TRBJ2-1,CASSPRTRDNEQFF,TGTGCCAGCAGCCCCCGCACCAGGGACAATGAGCAGTTCTTC
TRBD1,-,14,TRBV5-4,TRBJ2-3,CATEEDRLPDTQYF,TGTGCCACCGAAGAGGACAGGCTCCCAGATACGCAGTATTTT
TRBD2,-,17,TRBV4-2,TRBJ2-3,CASSLTSSGSVSDTQYF,TGTGCCAGCAGCCTCACTTCTAGCGGGTCTGTATCAGATACGCAGTATTTT
-,-,12,TRBV7-2,TRBJ2-1,CASSFYLGGRVF,TGTGCCAGCAGCTTTTATCTGGGGGGTAGGGTCTTC
TRBD1,-,15,TRBV6-1,TRBJ1-2,CASSELQGARYGYTF,TGTGCCAGCAGTGAGCTCCAGGGGGCTAGGTATGGCTACACCTTC
TRBD2,-,14,TRBV9,TRBJ2-5,CASSRSGGQETQYF,TGTGCCAGCAGCCGTAGCGGGGGGCAAGAGACCCAGTACTTC
-,-,15,TRBV10-1,TRBJ2-7,CASRRVITSGIEQYF,TGCGCCAGCAGAAGGGTGATTACGAGCGGAATCGAGCAGTACTTC
-,-,19,TRBV10-3,TRBJ2-2,CAILRVGIWEKGDTGELFF,TGTGCCATCCTTCGAGTAGGTATTTGGGAAAAAGGGGACACCGGGGAGCTGTTTTTT
-,-,14,TRBV5-4,TRBJ1-1,CASSLSNRNTEAFF,TGTGCCAGCAGCTTGTCCAACAGGAACACTGAAGCTTTCTTT
TRBD2,-,17,TRBV9,TRBJ2-1,CASSVIAGGLGGNEQFF,TGTGCCAGCAGCGTAATAGCGGGGGGGCTGGGTGGCAATGAGCAGTTCTTC
TRBD1,-,14,TRBV5-4,TRBJ1-2,CASSEQGAGYGYTF,TGTGCCAGCAGCGAACAGGGGGCGGGCTATGGCTACACCTTC
-,-,15,TRBV6-5,TRBJ1-6,CASSYSGRVNSPLHF,TGTGCCAGCAGTTACTCGGGCAGGGTTAATTCACCCCTCCACTTT
TRBD1,-,16,TRBV5-8,TRBJ2-3,CASSGGQATSTDTQYF,TGTGCCAGCAGCGGGGGACAGGCGACCAGCACAGATACGCAGTATTTT
TRBD1,once,15,TRBV7-8,TRBJ1-2,CASSPLRGLGYGYTF,TGTGCCAGCAGCCCCCTGAGGGGGCTCGGCTATGGCTACACCTTC
-,-,13,TRBV27,TRBJ1-5,CASSPNSNQPQHF,TGTGCCAGCAGTCCCAATAGCAATCAGCCCCAGCATTTT
-,-,14,TRBV29-1,TRBJ2-7,CSVAIQGGVDEQYF,TGCAGCGTTGCCATACAGGGCGGCGTCGACGAGCAGTACTTC
-,-,14,TRBV5-5,TRBJ2-1,CASSPGTPGDEQFF,TGTGCCAGCAGCCCCGGGACTCCTGGGGATGAGCAGTTCTTC
TRBD1,-,15,TRBV20-1,TRBJ1-5,CSASTGEYGNQPQHF,TGCAGTGCTAGTACAGGGGAGTACGGCAATCAGCCCCAGCATTTT
-,-,12,TRBV6-5,TRBJ2-3,CASIPRTDTQYF,TGTGCCAGCATTCCTCGGACAGATACGCAGTATTTT
-,-,14,TRBV3-1/TRBV3-2,TRBJ1-6,CASSPLGPYSPLHF,TGTGCCAGCAGCCCTCTCGGACCTTATTCACCCCTCCACTTT
-,-,14,TRBV19,TRBJ2-2,CASSIRGSTGELFF,TGTGCCAGTAGTATTCGGGGGAGCACCGGGGAGCTGTTTTTT
TRBD2,-,16,TRBV18,TRBJ2-7,CASSPSERGVPYEQYF,TGTGCCAGCTCACCCTCTGAGCGGGGGGTCCCCTACGAGCAGTACTTC